These 17 T cell receptor beta chains were sequenced from one sample in a study of blood T cell repertoires in COVID-19. Some clones are missing from TCRdb's copy, which holds only in-frame ones; the method was immunoSEQ multiplex PCR. Among approximately 400,000 clones, 85% to 90% were seen once, and the ten largest hold less than 1.5%. Sequenced material: PBMCs or T cells enriched from blood (not recorded which). The receptors here all came from a woman between 18 and 30 years old who had recovered from COVID-19.

The V call is TRBV6-5, the J call TRBJ1-2, with 9 bases identical to TRBD1. The CDR3 is 14 residues long. Germline-derived CDR1 and CDR2 are MNHEY and SVGAGI. Losses at the gene ends were 7 bases for V and 8 bases for J; bases not matched to a gene: 11. CDR3 in DNA: TGTGCCAGCAACCTCCGGGACAGGGCTTACGGCTACACCTTC. Translation: CASNLRDRAYGYTF.

In the case of this clone: A much larger clone lies a single base off, so this may be a read error. The V gene is TRBV6-1, the J gene TRBJ2-7; 11 nucleotides align to TRBD1. Trimming took 3 bases from V and 3 from J; bases not matched to a gene: 1. The CDR3 is 14 residues long. Germline V gives CDR1 MNHNS, CDR2 SASEGT. This CDR3 reads CASSDGTGGYEQYF. The CDR3 DNA reads TGTGCCAGCAGTGACGGGACAGGGGGCTACGAGCAGTACTTC.

The chain recombines TRBV9 with TRBJ2-5; no clear D gene. Germline V gene sequence: CDR1 SGDLS, CDR2 YYNGEE. The CDR3 is 14 residues long. V was pared by 3 bases and J by 5 bases, with 14 bases between. The CDR3 DNA reads as TGTGCCAGCAGCGGGGCGTGGAATGGGGAGACCCAGTACTTC. Translated, it gives CASSGAWNGETQYF.

The J gene is TRBJ1-2, the V gene TRBV6-6; 9 bases are a match to TRBD1. CDR3 length equals 15 residues. The germline V gene has CDR1 MNHNY and CDR2 SVGAGI (reference sequence). Trimming took 6 bases from V and 8 from J; bases not matched to a gene: 13. The CDR3 DNA is TGTGCCAGCAGAGATACAGGGGGCACGGAGGCCGGCTACACCTTC. Protein: CASRDTGGTEAGYTF.

The rearrangement links TRBV6-5 to TRBJ1-2; TRBD1 is a possible D gene (5 bases). CDR1 MNHEY and CDR2 SVGAGI come from the germline V gene. CDR3 length equals 14 residues. Trimming shortened V by 6 bases and J by 4 bases, and 15 bases separated the two germline ends. In DNA, the CDR3 is TGTGCCAGCAGGCTAGCGGGGCACGGCTATGGCTACACCTTC. It translates to CASRLAGHGYGYTF.

The table lists this clone with a count of one. Other nucleotide sequences from this sample produce the same CDR3. This rearrangement joins TRBV19 to TRBJ1-1; D possibly corresponds to TRBD1 (6 bases). CDR3 length: 13 amino acids. Germline CDR1 reads LNHDA; CDR2 reads SQIVND (reference sequence). Trimming removed 1 base at V and 4 bases at J, with 7 bases between. The CDR3 DNA follows: TGTGCCAGTAGTATAGGAGGGGGCACTGAAGCTTTCTTT. It is translated as CASSIGGGTEAFF.

The rearrangement joins TRBV4-1 to TRBJ2-3, with TRBD2 matching over 8 bases. The germline V gene has CDR1 MGHRA and CDR2 YSYEKL. V lost 5 bases, J lost 2 bases, and 12 bases stayed unmatched. The CDR3 length is 17 residues. For the CDR3, the DNA is TGCGCCAGCAGCGACCCGGCCATCGGGGGGGACACAGATACGCAGTATTTT. As protein: CASSDPAIGGDTDTQYF.

V usage is TRBV2 and J usage is TRBJ1-2; the match to TRBD1 covers 10 bases. The V and J ends lost 5 bases and 7 bases, in that order; junction bases with no gene match: 7. CDR1 and CDR2 from the germline V gene are SNHLY and FYNNEI. The CDR3 extends over 14 amino acids. CDR3 protein: CASSSSGTGVGYTF. CDR3 DNA: TGTGCCAGCAGTTCCTCGGGGACAGGGGTTGGCTACACCTTC.

This clone was found once. V gene TRBV30 combines with J gene TRBJ2-1; 8 positions agree with TRBD2. Germline V gives CDR1 GTSNPN, CDR2 SVGIG (reference sequence). J gave up 9 bases and V 0 bases, and 7 bases lay outside the gene matches. This CDR3 has 14 amino acids. CDR3 in DNA: TGTGCCTGGAGTGTTACCGGGGGGGCCGGTGAGCAGTTCTTC. Translating gives CAWSVTGGAGEQFF.

The chain uses TRBV5-1 and TRBJ1-4, with no clear D. Germline V CDR1 and CDR2: SGHRS, YFSETQ. The CDR3 is 12 amino acids. With 4 bases removed from V and 8 bases from J, the gap between germline ends came to 9 bases. CDR3 in DNA: TGCGCCAGCAGCCAGGAACACGAAAAACTGTTTTTT. Protein sequence: CASSQEHEKLFF.

In nucleotides, the CDR3 is TGTGCCACCTTCCGGACAGGAAGTCCTCAGCCCCAGCATTTT. Protein sequence: CATFRTGSPQPQHF. The chain recombines TRBV6-5 with TRBJ1-5; TRBD1 aligns across 7 bases. Germline V CDR1 and CDR2: MNHEY, SVGAGI. The V segment lost 10 bases and the J segment 6 bases; nucleotides outside the gene matches: 12. This CDR3 has 14 amino acids.

The chain uses TRBV30 and TRBJ1-1, with D perhaps matching TRBD1 (5 bases). Trimming cost V 2 bases and J 0 bases, with 13 bases left between them. Germline lookup yields CDR1 GTSNPN and CDR2 SVGIG (reference sequence). The CDR3 is 15 residues long. This CDR3 reads CAWSPPGHLNTEAFF. CDR3 DNA: TGTGCCTGGAGTCCCCCCGGACACTTGAACACTGAAGCTTTCTTT.

The rearrangement links TRBV29-1 to TRBJ2-2, with 7 bases fitting TRBD1. Per the germline V gene, CDR1 is SQVTM and CDR2 is ANQGSEA. Trimming removed 7 bases from V and 3 bases from J; junction bases left unmatched: 5. The CDR3 runs to 13 residues. CDR3 coding DNA: TGCAGCGCCGACAGGGTGGACACCGGGGAGCTGTTTTTT. This translates into CSADRVDTGELFF.

The chain is built from TRBV27 and TRBJ1-6, with 10 bases that match TRBD1. CDR1 and CDR2 (germline): MNHEY, SMNVEV (reference sequence). With V trimmed by 6 bases and J by 8 bases, 4 bases remained unmatched. The CDR3 has 14 residues. CDR3 loop: CASRRTGGDSPLHF. The DNA of the CDR3 is TGTGCCAGCAGAAGGACAGGGGGTGATTCACCCCTCCACTTT.

V gene TRBV5-1 combines with J gene TRBJ1-1; 8 bases are a match to TRBD1. With 4 bases clipped from V and 10 bases from J, the junction kept 6 bases outside the gene matches. This CDR3 is 12 amino acids long. CDR1 is SGHRS and CDR2 is YFSETQ in the germline V gene. CDR3 nucleotides: TGCGCCAGCAGCCTGACAGGGGAGGGAGCTTTCTTT. Its translation: CASSLTGEGAFF.

CDR3 in amino acids: CASSRTGTGGNTIYF. For the CDR3, the DNA is TGTGCCAGCAGTCGGACCGGGACAGGGGGAAACACCATATATTTT. The genes are TRBV27 and TRBJ1-3; TRBD1 matches 9 bases. CDR3 length equals 15 residues. V dropped 5 bases and J dropped 4; count of bases not matched to a gene: 6. The germline CDR1 and CDR2 sequences are MNHEY and SMNVEV (reference sequence).

V usage is TRBV7-3 and J usage is TRBJ2-1, with 12 bases aligning to TRBD1. The V gene's germline CDR1 is SGHTA and CDR2 FQGTGA. V dropped 2 bases and J dropped 5; count of bases not matched to a gene: 4. This CDR3 is built from 16 residues. CDR3 sequence reads: CASSLEGTGGDNEQFF. The CDR3 region has the DNA TGTGCCAGCAGCTTAGAAGGGACAGGGGGCGACAATGAGCAGTTCTTC.